This T cell receptor beta chain was sequenced during a study of regulatory T cells in long-lasting Graves disease. Study in general: Over 5 years of antithyroid drugs plus positive TSH receptor antibodies defined persistent Graves' disease.

Stated time point: persistent/refractory GD, antithyroid drugs over 5 years with positive TRAb. The TCR library was made from RNA extracted from PBMCs. TCR beta libraries were built with iRepertoire HTBI primers and Arm-PCR of CDR3 regions. TCRdb independently ran MiXCR on the multiplex PCR reads; one entry per CDR3 protein. Among 450,000 or so distinct CDR3 sequences listed, about 22% were seen once. There are many counts of this clonotype. Source: peripheral blood mononuclear cells (PBMCs), taken when the disease was refractory, from a patient treated with antithyroid drugs. This TCR was recovered from a female donor with Graves disease.

The CDR3 reads CASSHGTSSQYF. CDR3 sequence (DNA): TGTGCCAGCAGCCACGGGACTAGTAGTCAGTACTTC. V usage is TRBV11-2 and J usage is TRBJ2-4; TRBD2 matches 8 bases. V trimming: 5 bases; J trimming: 12 bases; junction bases outside the gene matches: 6. The germline CDR1 and CDR2 sequences are SGHAT and FQNNGV. The CDR3 is 12 residues long. Based on the CDR3 plus reference TRBV11-2 and TRBJ2-4, the full variable domain is EAGVAQSPRYKIIEKRQSVAFWCNPISGHATLYWYQQILGQGPKLLIQFQNNGVVDDSQLPKDRFSAERLKGVDSTLKIQPAKLEDSAVYLCASSHGTSSQYFGAGTRLSVL.